This paragraph covers one TCR beta chain sequence. Its matching antigen is unknown. The germline V and J ends were trimmed by 5 bases and 0 bases, with 17 bases remaining between them. The CDR3 runs to 17 residues. Looked up from germline, CDR1 is MNHEY and CDR2 is SMNVEV (reference sequence). Assay used: immunoSEQ multiplex PCR; TCRdb lists only in-frame clones, some missing. This repertoire shows approximately 74,000 clones, 75% to 85% found once; its top ten account for around 7.7%. This record belongs to a study of cytotoxic CD8 clonotypes in ibrutinib-treated CLL. As for the study in general: Enrolment comprised some twelve relapsed/refractory and roughly 15 treatment-naive patients; under 18 were IGHV unmutated. Response specimens were obtained following a median treatment duration of approximately 11 months, with a range of 6 to 36. General study points: Few clonotypes were public, and these shrank or held steady under treatment.

The sequence came from a human donor with chronic lymphocytic leukemia. The V call is TRBV27, the J call TRBJ1-3; no clear D gene. The sequencing used PBMCs, collected at disease progression, from a patient treated with ibrutinib. CDR3 in DNA: TGTGCCAGCAGTCCGCTAGGCCGCAGGAGCTCTGGAAACACCATATATTTT. As protein: CASSPLGRRSSGNTIYF.